Each of the 32 T cell receptor beta chains below was sequenced from the same sample in a study of cytomegalovirus exposure and HLA in healthy donors. This table comes from immunoSEQ multiplex PCR, and its TCRdb copy is limited to in-frame clones, with some not included. The sample holds around 150,000 clones; around 96% are singletons and the top ten take approximately 1%. Input material: PBMCs. These receptors came from a woman aged 18-30 years in good health and CMV-seronegative.

This chain joins TRBV30 and TRBJ1-2, with D tentatively TRBD1 (5 bases). The V end lost 2 bases, the J end lost 5 bases, and 12 bases lay between the germline ends. This CDR3 region has 13 residues. Per the germline V gene, CDR1 is GTSNPN and CDR2 is SVGIG (reference sequence). Written as DNA, the CDR3 is TGTGCCTGGAGTCTTGGCCGGGGGTATGGCTACACCTTC. It codes for CAWSLGRGYGYTF.

The rearrangement uses TRBV19 and TRBJ1-6; D is unclear. This CDR3 contains 14 residues. With 3 bases removed from V and 7 bases from J, the gap between germline ends came to 10 bases. Per the germline V gene, CDR1 is LNHDA and CDR2 is SQIVND (reference sequence). CDR3 amino acids: CASSMGNLNSPLHF. The DNA for the CDR3 is TGTGCCAGTAGTATGGGCAACTTAAATTCACCCCTCCACTTT.

This clone was seen a single time. The chain uses TRBV5-4 and TRBJ1-2, with unresolved D. Trimming pared 2 bases from V and 3 bases from J, leaving 20 bases between. This CDR3 has 17 residues. The germline V gene encodes CDR1 SGHNT and CDR2 YYREEE (reference sequence). CDR3 coding DNA: TGTGCCAGCAGCTTACCGGGTCAGAGACCCATATACTATGGCTACACCTTC. Amino acids: CASSLPGQRPIYYGYTF.

The chain links TRBV15 to TRBJ1-2; TRBD1 agrees at 7 bases. This CDR3 region has 15 residues. Unmatched junction bases numbered 7, after V lost 0 bases and J lost 6 bases. Germline CDR1 reads LNHNV; CDR2 reads YYDKDF (reference sequence). The CDR3 sequence: CATSRDQTGWDGYTF. The CDR3 nucleotides are TGTGCCACCAGCAGAGATCAGACAGGGTGGGATGGCTACACCTTC.

The V call is TRBV5-5, the J call TRBJ1-6, with D perhaps TRBD1 (5 bases). CDR3 length equals 16 residues. Germline V gives CDR1 SGHKS, CDR2 YYEKEE (reference sequence). The V gene lost 4 bases and the J gene lost 6 bases, with 17 bases spanning the gap. The CDR3 nucleotides are TGTGCCAGCAGCGCCCGCTTGGGGGGACGTAATTCACCCCTCCACTTT. It yields the protein CASSARLGGRNSPLHF.

The rearrangement uses TRBV6-5 and TRBJ2-7; D gene ambiguous. The CDR3 has 14 amino acids. V lost 0 bases and J lost 9, with 15 bases in between. The germline gives CDR1 MNHEY, CDR2 SVGAGI. CDR3 nucleotide sequence: TGTGCCAGCAGTTACTCGGGCAGGAACCTCGGGCAGTACTTC. This encodes CASSYSGRNLGQYF.

The chain links TRBV11-2 to TRBJ1-1; D is undetermined. Trimming shortened V by 5 bases and J by 1 base, and 8 bases separated the two germline ends. The CDR3 covers 13 residues. The germline V gene encodes CDR1 SGHAT and CDR2 FQNNGV. CDR3 DNA: TGTGCCAGCAGCCTTAACAGGAACACTGAAGCTTTCTTT. It specifies CASSLNRNTEAFF.

The chain uses TRBV11-2 and TRBJ1-6, with 9 positions matching TRBD1. Germline assignment: CDR1 SGHAT and CDR2 FQNNGV. The CDR3 sequence is 18 residues long. Germline trimming cut 2 bases from V and 0 bases from J; bases unmatched to any gene: 5. The CDR3 here is CASSLRDRASSYNSPLHF. CDR3 nucleotides: TGTGCCAGCAGCTTAAGGGACAGGGCCAGCTCCTATAATTCACCCCTCCACTTT.

The gene calls are TRBV7-9 and TRBJ2-2; TRBD1 matches 8 bases. Per germline, CDR1 SEHNR and CDR2 FQNEAQ (reference sequence). This CDR3 contains 18 residues. J lost 2 bases, V lost 1 base, and 9 bases had no gene match. Written as DNA, the CDR3 is TGTGCCAGCAGCTTAGATGTATTCGGGACAGGTAACACCGGGGAGCTGTTTTTT. Protein sequence: CASSLDVFGTGNTGELFF.

The rearrangement joins TRBV27 to TRBJ1-2, with D possibly TRBD1 on 5 matching bases. The V end was cut by 1 base, the J end by 1 base, with 7 bases between. Looked up from germline, CDR1 is MNHEY and CDR2 is SMNVEV (reference sequence). The CDR3 length is 14 residues. For the CDR3, the DNA is TGTGCCAGCAGTTTATTCGGGGGTAACTATGGCTACACCTTC. The encoded protein is CASSLFGGNYGYTF.

The rearrangement joins TRBV11-1 to TRBJ1-2; a possible D gene is TRBD1 (5 bases). V gave up 5 bases and J gave up 0 bases, with 13 bases separating them. This CDR3 spans 15 amino acids. CDR1 is SGHAT, CDR2 FQDESV, per germline (reference sequence). Here the CDR3 reads CASSLTASTNYGYTF. CDR3 DNA sequence: TGTGCCAGCAGCCTGACAGCTTCGACTAACTATGGCTACACCTTC.

This chain uses TRBV5-4 with TRBJ1-6, with D possibly matching TRBD1 (6 bases). With 0 bases removed from V and 1 base from J, the gap between germline ends came to 8 bases. CDR1 is SGHNT and CDR2 is YYREEE in the germline V gene (reference sequence). CDR3 length: 16 residues. CDR3 sequence reads: CASSLGGGSYNSPLHF. The CDR3 DNA sequence: TGTGCCAGCAGCTTGGGAGGGGGATCCTATAATTCACCCCTCCACTTT.

CDR3 nucleotides: TGCAGCGTTGACACTCAGGGCACTGAAGCTTTCTTT. Residues: CSVDTQGTEAFF. The chain uses TRBV29-1 and TRBJ1-1, with D possibly matching TRBD1 (5 bases). Trimming cost V 3 bases and J 4 bases, with 9 bases left between them. The CDR3 runs 12 residues. Germline lookup yields CDR1 SQVTM and CDR2 ANQGSEA.

This CDR3 reads CASSTISSGGTILSYEQYF. The CDR3 nucleotides read TGCGCCAGCAGCACGATATCCTCCGGTGGGACAATCCTAAGTTACGAGCAGTACTTC. The chain links TRBV10-2 to TRBJ2-7; tentatively, D is TRBD1 (6 bases). Germline V gives CDR1 WSHSY, CDR2 SAAADI. V was trimmed by 6 bases and J by 4 bases, leaving 31 bases between them. This CDR3 comprises 19 residues.

The chain has TRBV11-2 and TRBJ2-5; D call uncertain. Germline-derived CDR1 and CDR2 are SGHAT and FQNNGV. The CDR3 is 14 residues long. V gave up 3 bases and J gave up 0 bases, with 8 bases separating them. The CDR3 bases are TGTGCCAGCAGCTTCGAGATGTACCAAGAGACCCAGTACTTC. Its protein is CASSFEMYQETQYF.

The rearrangement links TRBV13 to TRBJ2-1; possibly TRBD1 for D (6 bases). The germline V gene has CDR1 PRHDT and CDR2 FYEKMQ (reference sequence). This CDR3 contains 13 residues. The V end lost 4 bases, the J end lost 8 bases, and 12 bases lay between the germline ends. CDR3 in DNA: TGTGCCAGCAGCTCTGGGGCAGGGGATGAGCAGTTCTTC. As protein: CASSSGAGDEQFF. Supplemented by reference TRBV13 and TRBJ2-1, the full variable domain reads AAGVIQSPRHLIKEKRETATLKCYPIPRHDTVYWYQQGPGQDPQFLISFYEKMQSDKGSIPDRFSAQQFSDYHSELNMSSLELGDSALYFCASSSGAGDEQFFGPGTRLTVL.

This clone occurred once. This chain uses TRBV7-6 with TRBJ1-1; weak D call: TRBD1 (6 bases). V was trimmed by 3 bases and J by 8 bases, leaving 7 bases between them. In germline, CDR1 is SGHVS, CDR2 FNYEAQ. This CDR3 region has 11 residues. The CDR3 DNA follows: TGTGCCAGCAGCTTGGGGACAGAAGCTTTCTTT. It yields the protein CASSLGTEAFF. The variable domain in full, completed from reference TRBV7-6 and TRBJ1-1, reads GAGVSQSPRYKVTKRGQDVALRCDPISGHVSLYWYRQALGQGPEFLTYFNYEAQQDKSGLPNDRFSAERPEGSISTLTIQRTEQRDSAMYRCASSLGTEAFFGQGTRLTVV.

This rearrangement joins TRBV6-5 to TRBJ1-2, with D unresolved. Germline V gives CDR1 MNHEY, CDR2 SVGAGI. Between the trimmed V and J ends, which lost 3 bases and 4 bases, there was a span of 9 bases. This CDR3 has 13 amino acids. CDR3 DNA: TGTGCCAGCAGTTATGATCCCGGCTATGGCTACACCTTC. Protein sequence: CASSYDPGYGYTF.

The rearrangement links TRBV2 to TRBJ2-3; TRBD2 aligns across 13 bases. This CDR3 has 16 amino acids. The germline CDR1 and CDR2 sequences are SNHLY and FYNNEI. After removal of 2 bases from V and 6 bases from J, the junction contained 5 bases not matched to a gene. CDR3 DNA: TGTGCCAGCAGTGAACAGGGACTAGCGGGGCAGGATACGCAGTATTTT. The encoded protein is CASSEQGLAGQDTQYF.

J is TRBJ2-1 and V is TRBV7-9, with D maybe TRBD2 (5 bases). The V gene's germline CDR1 is SEHNR and CDR2 FQNEAQ (reference sequence). The CDR3 has 13 amino acids. With 4 bases removed from V and 7 bases from J, the gap between germline ends came to 11 bases. CDR3 region: CASSYNGGNEQFF. CDR3 in DNA: TGTGCCAGCAGCTACAACGGCGGGAATGAGCAGTTCTTC.

V and J are TRBV7-6 and TRBJ2-1; 11 positions match TRBD2. Per the germline V gene, CDR1 is SGHVS and CDR2 is FNYEAQ. V shed 4 bases, J shed 4 bases, and the junction held 3 bases outside the gene matches. The CDR3 length is 15 residues. CDR3 sequence: CASSYSGGGYNEQFF. Here the CDR3 DNA reads TGTGCCAGCAGCTATAGCGGGGGGGGTTACAATGAGCAGTTCTTC.

This chain connects TRBV7-3 to TRBJ1-1; D gene uncertain. CDR3 length equals 14 residues. Germline CDR1 reads SGHTA; CDR2 reads FQGTGA. Trimming took 2 bases from V and 8 from J, leaving 15 bases between them. The CDR3 bases are TGTGCCAGCAGCTTATCATCTGGGAGTGTGGAAGCTTTCTTT. Its translation is CASSLSSGSVEAFF.

This clone has a single count. The rearrangement uses TRBV4-3 and TRBJ1-2, with TRBD1 matching 8 bases. Trimming cost V 4 bases and J 4 bases; bases outside gene matches: 8. Germline V gene sequence: CDR1 LGHNA, CDR2 YSLEER. CDR3 length equals 15 residues. CDR3 amino acids: CASSPGTGGGYGYTF. CDR3 DNA: TGCGCCAGCAGCCCTGGGACAGGAGGAGGCTATGGCTACACCTTC.

The rearrangement links TRBV7-3 to TRBJ1-2, with D perhaps TRBD1 (5 bases). The V end was cut by 5 bases, the J end by 2 bases, with 9 bases between. The CDR3 is made up of 13 amino acids. The germline CDR1 and CDR2 sequences are SGHTA and FQGTGA. The CDR3 sequence is CASSQDSNYGYTF. CDR3 in DNA: TGTGCCAGCAGCCAAGACAGCAACTATGGCTACACCTTC. The variable domain in full, with the rest retrieved from reference TRBV7-3 and TRBJ1-2, is GAGVSQTPSNKVTEKGKYVELRCDPISGHTALYWYRQSLGQGPEFLIYFQGTGAADDSGLPNDRFFAVRPEGSVSTLKIQRTERGDSAVYLCASSQDSNYGYTFGSGTRLTVV.

The chain uses TRBV6-5 and TRBJ2-5; D is unclear. The CDR3 runs 15 residues. The V end was cut by 0 bases, the J end by 5 bases, with 13 bases between. Per germline, CDR1 MNHEY and CDR2 SVGAGI. The CDR3 loop is CASSYSIARMETQYF. Written as DNA, the CDR3 is TGTGCCAGCAGTTACTCGATCGCTAGGATGGAGACCCAGTACTTC.

Here the CDR3 reads CASSSWPRGSVYEQYF. In nucleotides, the CDR3 is TGTGCCAGCAGCTCATGGCCCAGAGGTTCCGTGTACGAGCAGTACTTC. The rearrangement links TRBV7-3 to TRBJ2-7, with D unresolved. Trimming took off 4 bases at V and 4 bases at J, with 20 bases between the two ends. The CDR3 totals 16 residues. The germline CDR1 and CDR2 sequences are SGHTA and FQGTGA. Variable domain in full (rest from reference TRBV7-3 and TRBJ2-7): GAGVSQTPSNKVTEKGKYVELRCDPISGHTALYWYRQSLGQGPEFLIYFQGTGAADDSGLPNDRFFAVRPEGSVSTLKIQRTERGDSAVYLCASSSWPRGSVYEQYFGPGTRLTVT.

This chain connects TRBV30 to TRBJ2-3, with 12 positions matching TRBD2. The CDR3 extends over 16 amino acids. Germline values: CDR1 GTSNPN, CDR2 SVGIG (reference sequence). J lost 2 bases, V lost 7 bases, and 10 bases had no gene match. CDR3 nucleotides: TGTGCCTCTACTAGCGGGGGGACAAAAATCACAGATACGCAGTATTTT. It specifies CASTSGGTKITDTQYF. Filled out from reference TRBV30 and TRBJ2-3, the complete variable domain reads SQTIHQWPATLVQPVGSPLSLECTVEGTSNPNLYWYRQAAGRGLQLLFYSVGIGQISSEVPQNLSASRPQDRQFILSSKKLLLSDSGFYLCASTSGGTKITDTQYFGPGTRLTVL.

V is TRBV6-5 and J is TRBJ2-7, with D possibly being TRBD1 (5 bases). V was cut by 2 bases and J by 4 bases, with 12 bases left in between. Germline CDR1 MNHEY, CDR2 SVGAGI. The CDR3 is made up of 14 amino acids. The CDR3 sequence is CASSYQLAGYEQYF. The CDR3 DNA is TGTGCCAGCAGTTACCAATTGGCAGGGTACGAGCAGTACTTC.

The V gene is TRBV27, the J gene TRBJ2-2; the match to TRBD1 covers 9 bases. CDR1 MNHEY and CDR2 SMNVEV come from the germline V gene (reference sequence). The V gene end was trimmed by 5 bases and the J gene end by 7 bases; junction bases not matched to a gene: 5. The CDR3 contains 14 residues. For the CDR3, the DNA is TGTGCCAGCAGTCCCCGGACAGGGGTCGGGGAGCTGTTTTTT. Its protein is CASSPRTGVGELFF.

This clone appeared a single time. The rearrangement links TRBV4-3 to TRBJ1-1; 9 positions agree with TRBD1. This CDR3 is built from 15 residues. The ends lost 4 bases at V and 8 bases at J; junction bases unmatched: 11. CDR1 is LGHNA, CDR2 YSLEER, per germline. The CDR3 region is CASSPSTGGASEAFF. CDR3 in DNA: TGCGCCAGCAGCCCTTCGACAGGGGGTGCCTCCGAAGCTTTCTTT.

The rearrangement links TRBV30 to TRBJ2-3; TRBD1 aligns across 7 bases. The CDR3 has 13 residues. In germline, CDR1 is GTSNPN, CDR2 SVGIG (reference sequence). V lost 8 bases and J lost 1; bases outside the gene matches: 6. In nucleotides, the CDR3 is TGTGCCGGAGGAACAGGGGGCACAGATACGCAGTATTTT. It translates to CAGGTGGTDTQYF.

This clone has just a few counts. The gene calls are TRBV19 and TRBJ1-1, with a tentative D call TRBD1 (6 bases). The CDR3 totals 18 residues. Germline V gene sequence: CDR1 LNHDA, CDR2 SQIVND (reference sequence). Trimming pared 5 bases from V and 0 bases from J, leaving 22 bases between. The CDR3 protein is CASSLTGTGWWMNTEAFF. In DNA form, the CDR3 reads TGTGCCAGTAGTTTAACAGGGACGGGTTGGTGGATGAACACTGAAGCTTTCTTT.